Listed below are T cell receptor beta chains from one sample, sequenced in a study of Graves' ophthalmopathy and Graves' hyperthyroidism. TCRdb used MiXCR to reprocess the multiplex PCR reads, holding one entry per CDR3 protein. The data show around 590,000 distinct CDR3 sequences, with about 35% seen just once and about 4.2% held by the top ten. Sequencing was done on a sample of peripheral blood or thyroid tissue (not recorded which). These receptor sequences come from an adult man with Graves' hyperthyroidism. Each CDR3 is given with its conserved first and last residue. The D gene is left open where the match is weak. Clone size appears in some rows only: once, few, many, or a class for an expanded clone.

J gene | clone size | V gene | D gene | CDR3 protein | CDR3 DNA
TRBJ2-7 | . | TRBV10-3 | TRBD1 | CATRQGGYEQYF | TGTGCCACCCGACAGGGGGGGTACGAGCAGTACTTC
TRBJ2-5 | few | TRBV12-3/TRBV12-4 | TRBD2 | CASSNSGGPGETQYF | TGTGCCAGCAGCAACTCGGGAGGGCCCGGAGAGACCCAGTACTTC
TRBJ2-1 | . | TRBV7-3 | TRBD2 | CASSLGLAAYNEQFF | TGTGCCAGCAGCCTCGGACTAGCAGCTTACAATGAGCAGTTCTTC
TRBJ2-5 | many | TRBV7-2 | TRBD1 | CASSLAGQGKETQYF | TGTGCCAGCAGCTTAGCAGGACAGGGGAAAGAGACCCAGTACTTC
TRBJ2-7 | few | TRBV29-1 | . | CSVRDLYEQYF | TGCAGCGTTCGGGATCTCTACGAGCAGTACTTC
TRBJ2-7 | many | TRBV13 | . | CASSSNDRGGEQYF | TGTGCCAGCAGCTCCAACGACAGGGGAGGGGAGCAGTACTTC
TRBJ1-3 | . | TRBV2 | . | CASKPGMNTIYF | TGTGCCAGCAAACCGGGGATGAACACCATATATTTT
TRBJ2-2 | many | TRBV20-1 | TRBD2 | CSARGTSGRTGELFF | TGCAGTGCTAGAGGGACTAGCGGGAGAACCGGGGAGCTGTTTTTT
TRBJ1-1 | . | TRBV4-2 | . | CASSQGGMNTEAFF | TGTGCCAGCAGCCAAGGGGGAATGAACACTGAAGCTTTCTTT
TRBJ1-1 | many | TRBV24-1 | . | CATSDLQGTEAFF | TGTGCCACCAGTGATTTGCAGGGCACTGAAGCTTTCTTT
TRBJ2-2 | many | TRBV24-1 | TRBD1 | CATSDFRQGIHPGELFF | TGTGCCACCAGTGATTTCCGACAGGGGATACATCCCGGGGAGCTGTTTTTT
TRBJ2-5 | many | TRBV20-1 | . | CSARKGGETQYF | TGCAGTGCTAGAAAGGGCGGGGAGACCCAGTACTTC
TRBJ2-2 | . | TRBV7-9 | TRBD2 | CASSLVPSLAGERTGELFF | TGTGCCAGCAGCTTAGTCCCCTCTTTAGCGGGAGAACGCACCGGGGAGCTGTTTTTT
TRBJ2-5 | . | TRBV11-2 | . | CASSLDPSGRVGRQETQYF | TGTGCCAGCAGCTTAGATCCGTCAGGGCGAGTGGGGAGACAAGAGACCCAGTACTTC
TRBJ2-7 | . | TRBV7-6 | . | CASSFEGLYNEQYF | TGTGCCAGCAGCTTTGAGGGGTTGTACAATGAGCAGTACTTC
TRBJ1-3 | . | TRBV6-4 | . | CASSDSVGGPPGNTIYF | TGTGCCAGCAGTGACTCGGTAGGGGGGCCGCCTGGAAACACCATATATTTT
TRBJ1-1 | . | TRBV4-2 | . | CASSQEYQMNTEAFF | TGTGCCAGCAGCCAAGAATATCAGATGAACACTGAAGCTTTCTTT
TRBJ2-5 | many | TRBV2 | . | CASKRQSAEKETQYF | TGTGCCAGCAAAAGGCAGTCAGCGGAAAAAGAGACCCAGTACTTC
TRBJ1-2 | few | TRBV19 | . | CASSHAQNYGYTF | TGTGCCAGTAGCCATGCACAGAACTATGGCTACACCTTC
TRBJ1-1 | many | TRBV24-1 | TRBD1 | CATRGTGGWDTEAFF | TGTGCCACCAGGGGGACAGGGGGCTGGGACACTGAAGCTTTCTTT
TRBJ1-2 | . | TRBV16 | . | CAWTRGANYGYTF | TGTGCCTGGACCCGCGGGGCTAACTATGGCTACACCTTC
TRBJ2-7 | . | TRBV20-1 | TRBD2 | CSARDDAGDEQYF | TGCAGTGCTAGAGATGATGCGGGAGACGAGCAGTACTTC
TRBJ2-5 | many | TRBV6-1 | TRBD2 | CASSLAGKTQYF | TGTGCCAGCAGTCTAGCGGGGAAGACCCAGTACTTC
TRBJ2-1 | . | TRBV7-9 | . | CASSIGLLDGNEQFF | TGTGCCAGCAGTATCGGCCTCCTAGATGGCAATGAGCAGTTCTTC
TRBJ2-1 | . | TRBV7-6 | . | CASSKGQVSFYNEQFF | TGTGCCAGCAGCAAAGGACAAGTTTCTTTCTACAATGAGCAGTTCTTC
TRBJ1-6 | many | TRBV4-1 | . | CASSQSEYNSPLHF | TGCGCCAGCAGCCAATCGGAATATAATTCACCCCTCCACTTT
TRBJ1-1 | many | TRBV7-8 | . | CASSLDRSFNTEAFF | TGTGCCAGCAGCCTTGACCGTTCTTTTAACACTGAAGCTTTCTTT
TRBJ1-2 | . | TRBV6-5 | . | CASSYLPAGGYTF | TGTGCCAGCAGTTACCTCCCGGCCGGCGGCTACACCTTC
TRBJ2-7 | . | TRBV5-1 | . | CASSLDGTTGELYF | TGCGCCAGCAGCTTGGATGGGACAACCGGGGAGCTGTACTTC
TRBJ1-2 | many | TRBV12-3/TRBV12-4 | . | CASSLSLIYGYTF | TGTGCCAGCAGTTTATCCCTCATTTATGGCTACACCTTC
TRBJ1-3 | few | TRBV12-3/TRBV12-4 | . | CASSGNGDTIYF | TGTGCCAGCAGTGGTAACGGAGACACCATATATTTT
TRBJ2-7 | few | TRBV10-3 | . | CAISDQTYEQYF | TGTGCCATCAGTGACCAGACCTACGAGCAGTACTTC
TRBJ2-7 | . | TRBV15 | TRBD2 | CATSRDWASGNEQYF | TGTGCCACCAGCAGAGATTGGGCTAGCGGGAACGAGCAGTACTTC
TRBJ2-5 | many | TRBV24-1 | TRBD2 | CATSDPGTSGGHQETQYF | TGTGCCACCAGTGATCCCGGGACTAGCGGGGGGCATCAAGAGACCCAGTACTTC
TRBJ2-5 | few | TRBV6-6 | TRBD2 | CASSYPSGGAMQETQYF | TGTGCCAGCAGTTACCCTAGCGGGGGGGCAATGCAGGAGACCCAGTACTTC
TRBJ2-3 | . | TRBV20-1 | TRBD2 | CSANPLAGADTQYF | TGCAGTGCAAACCCACTAGCGGGAGCAGATACGCAGTATTTT
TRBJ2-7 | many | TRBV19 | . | CASSSYHEQYF | TGTGCCAGTAGTTCCTATCACGAGCAGTACTTC
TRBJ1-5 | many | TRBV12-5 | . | CASGLGSSNQPQHF | TGTGCTAGTGGTTTGGGGTCAAGCAATCAGCCCCAGCATTTT
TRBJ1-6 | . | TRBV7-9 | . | CASSLLQGPSYNSPLHF | TGTGCCAGCAGCTTATTGCAGGGCCCCAGCTATAATTCACCCCTCCACTTT
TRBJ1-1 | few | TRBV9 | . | CASSSGVPPAFF | TGTGCCAGCAGTTCCGGGGTCCCGCCGGCTTTCTTT
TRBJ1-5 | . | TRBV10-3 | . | CASLDPQSNQPQHF | TGTGCTAGTCTAGACCCACAGAGCAATCAGCCCCAGCATTTT
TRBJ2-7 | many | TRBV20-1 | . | CSARVPGGTYEQYF | TGCAGTGCTAGAGTGCCCGGCGGGACCTACGAGCAGTACTTC
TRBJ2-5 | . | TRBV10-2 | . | CASSEGGVETQYF | TGCGCCAGCAGTGAAGGGGGTGTTGAGACCCAGTACTTC
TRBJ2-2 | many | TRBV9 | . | CASSVVGTNTGELFF | TGTGCCAGCAGCGTAGTTGGGACGAACACCGGGGAGCTGTTTTTT
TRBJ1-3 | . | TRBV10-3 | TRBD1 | CAGSEQGGNTIYF | TGTGCCGGCAGTGAACAGGGGGGAAACACCATATATTTT
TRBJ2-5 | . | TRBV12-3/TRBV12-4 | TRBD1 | CASSSGTGFLNYF | TGTGCCAGCAGTTCCGGGACAGGGTTTCTCAATTACTTC
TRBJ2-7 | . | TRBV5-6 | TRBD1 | CASSLAGTGSSYEQYF | TGTGCCAGCAGCTTAGCCGGGACAGGGAGCTCCTACGAGCAGTACTTC
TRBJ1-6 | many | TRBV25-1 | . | CASSDMAQGTNSPLHF | TGTGCCAGCAGTGACATGGCCCAGGGGACCAATTCACCCCTCCACTTT
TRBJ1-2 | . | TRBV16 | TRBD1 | CASSQPTGGVSGYTF | TGTGCCAGCAGCCAACCTACAGGGGGTGTTTCTGGCTACACCTTC